The entry below describes one T cell receptor beta chain. V was trimmed by 8 bases and J by 6 bases, leaving 11 bases between them. Germline lookup yields CDR1 MNHEY and CDR2 SMNVEV (reference sequence). There are 12 residues in the CDR3. Clones were read by immunoSEQ multiplex PCR, and TCRdb kept only the in-frame ones, dropping some. The sample contains some 190,000 clones, approximately 86% of which appear only once. This specimen belongs to a study of T cell responses to AZD1222 COVID-19 vaccine. V is TRBV27 and J is TRBJ2-1; possibly TRBD1 for D (6 bases). Source: peripheral blood, taken on day 0 of AZD1222 vaccination. The receptor comes from an adult in good health. The CDR3 region is CASQQGSNEQFF. The CDR3 DNA reads TGTGCCAGCCAACAGGGTTCCAATGAGCAGTTCTTC.